These 5 T cell receptor beta chains share one sample of origin, sequenced in a study of lymphopenia after photon versus proton radiotherapy. Here immunoSEQ multiplex PCR was the method, and the copy in TCRdb shows in-frame clones only, minus some. The table has 20,000 to 30,000 clones, about 82% seen once; the top ten hold 21%. Sample: peripheral blood, taken from a patient treated with proton-based radiotherapy. All receptors derive from a woman in her sixties or seventies with pancreatic cancer.

This clone was seen only a few times. The chain carries TRBV5-1 and TRBJ1-1; the D is unclear. CDR1 is SGHRS and CDR2 is YFSETQ in the germline V gene. The V gene lost 0 bases and the J gene lost 1 base, with 4 bases spanning the gap. This CDR3 has 13 residues. DNA of the CDR3: TGCGCCAGCAGCTTGGTCCCGAACACTGAAGCTTTCTTT. The encoded protein is CASSLVPNTEAFF. Looking up the rest from reference TRBV5-1 and TRBJ1-1 gives the full variable domain: KAGVTQTPRYLIKTRGQQVTLSCSPISGHRSVSWYQQTPGQGLQFLFEYFSETQRNKGNFPGRFSGRQFSNSRSEMNVSTLELGDSALYLCASSLVPNTEAFFGQGTRLTVV.

The V and J genes are TRBV27 and TRBJ2-1; TRBD1 might be the D (6 bases). The CDR3 has 13 amino acids. Germline V CDR1 and CDR2: MNHEY, SMNVEV (reference sequence). The germline V and J ends were trimmed by 3 bases and 8 bases, with 11 bases remaining between them. The CDR3 DNA reads as TGTGCCAGCAGTTTGGGGGCGGACGATGAGCAGTTCTTC. It specifies CASSLGADDEQFF.

The gene calls are TRBV28 and TRBJ1-1; tentatively, D is TRBD1 (6 bases). Germline CDR1 and CDR2: MDHEN and SYDVKM. The germline V and J ends were trimmed by 5 bases and 1 base, with 8 bases remaining between them. The CDR3 is 13 amino acids. CDR3 sequence reads: CASSRTANTEAFF. Written as DNA, the CDR3 is TGTGCCAGCAGTAGGACAGCGAACACTGAAGCTTTCTTT.

This sequence joins TRBV28 and TRBJ2-7; D may be TRBD1 (5 bases). The CDR3 extends over 16 amino acids. Trimming stripped 7 bases from V and 0 bases from J, with 19 bases between. CDR1 MDHEN and CDR2 SYDVKM come from the germline V gene. CDR3 in DNA: TGTGCCAGCACCCCCGGGTTTTGGGGCAGCTCCTACGAGCAGTACTTC. It is translated as CASTPGFWGSSYEQYF.

This clone was seen once. The chain couples TRBV10-3 to TRBJ1-1; 7 bases are a match to TRBD1. Per germline, CDR1 ENHRY and CDR2 SYGVKD. V shed 6 bases and J 1 base; nucleotides not matched to a gene: 5. The CDR3 runs to 14 residues. In DNA, the CDR3 is TGTGCCATCAGCGAGACAGGGTCGAACACTGAAGCTTTCTTT. It codes for CAISETGSNTEAFF.